This T cell receptor (beta chain) was captured by sequencing in a study of blood T cell repertoires in COVID-19. In the study overall: COVID-19 samples, acute and convalescent, were from the United States, Italy and Spain. T cells, B-cell-depleted T cells, or PBMCs provided the cDNA or gDNA that served as material.

In the original workflow: Reference gene primer amplification yielded estimated nucleated cell counts. Sequencing was performed with immunoSEQ multiplex PCR; in TCRdb, only in-frame clones are kept and a portion is missing. The V and J calls and clone size come from that table; D and trimming were worked out from the DNA. The repertoire holds more than 40,000 clones, with about 87% as singletons. There are 13 residues in the CDR3. V lost 9 bases to trimming and J lost 1 base, with 12 bases between them. Germline V lookup: CDR1 LNHDA, CDR2 SQIVND (reference sequence). The clonotype was recovered from a human donor in a cohort sampled during active COVID-19. V gene TRBV19 combines with J gene TRBJ1-1; TRBD1 might be the D (5 bases). Sample: peripheral blood. Here the CDR3 reads CASTPDRNTEAFF. The DNA of the CDR3 is TGTGCCAGCACTCCCGACAGGAACACTGAAGCTTTCTTT.